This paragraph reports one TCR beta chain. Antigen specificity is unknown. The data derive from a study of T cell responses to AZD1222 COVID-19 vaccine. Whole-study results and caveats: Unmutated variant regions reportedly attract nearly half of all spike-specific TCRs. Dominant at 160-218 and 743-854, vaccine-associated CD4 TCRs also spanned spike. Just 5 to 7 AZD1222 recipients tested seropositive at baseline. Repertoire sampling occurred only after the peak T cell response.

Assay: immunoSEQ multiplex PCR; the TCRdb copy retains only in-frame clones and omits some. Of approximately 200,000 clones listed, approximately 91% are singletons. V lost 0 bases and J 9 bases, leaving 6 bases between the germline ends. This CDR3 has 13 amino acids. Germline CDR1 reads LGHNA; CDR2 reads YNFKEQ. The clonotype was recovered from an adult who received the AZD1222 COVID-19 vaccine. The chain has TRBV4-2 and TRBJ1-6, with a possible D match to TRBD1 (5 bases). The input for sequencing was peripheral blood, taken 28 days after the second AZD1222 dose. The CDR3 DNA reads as TGTGCCAGCAGCCAAGATAGGGGTTCACCCCTCCACTTT. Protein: CASSQDRGSPLHF.